This T cell receptor (beta chain) stems from a study of shared clonotypes between healthy human individuals. Germline CDR1 and CDR2: LNHNV and YYDKDF (reference sequence). Trimming shortened V by 2 bases and J by 0 bases, and 2 bases separated the two germline ends. The CDR3 runs to 12 residues. To note about this clone: Its antigen is as yet unknown. At the DNA level, this CDR3 is encoded by other sequences in the same sample as well.

Study results and limitations: Memory subsets generally showed lower estimated richness than naive subsets.

The assay was immunoSEQ multiplex PCR, and TCRdb's table has in-frame clones only and misses some. The sample holds 2 million to 3 million clones, roughly 93% seen once. CD4+ cells were split into CD45RA+ naive and CD45RA-negative memory subsets. Sequencing input: naive CD4+ T cells from PBMCs. Subset reported: CD45RA+ positively selected. The J gene is TRBJ2-7, the V gene TRBV15; D not certain. The receptor was derived from a man aged 18 to 29 in good health. Some clones in this sample may be carry-over from other donors' samples. The CDR3 coding sequence is TGTGCCACCAGCAGAAGCTCCTACGAGCAGTACTTC. Residues: CATSRSSYEQYF.